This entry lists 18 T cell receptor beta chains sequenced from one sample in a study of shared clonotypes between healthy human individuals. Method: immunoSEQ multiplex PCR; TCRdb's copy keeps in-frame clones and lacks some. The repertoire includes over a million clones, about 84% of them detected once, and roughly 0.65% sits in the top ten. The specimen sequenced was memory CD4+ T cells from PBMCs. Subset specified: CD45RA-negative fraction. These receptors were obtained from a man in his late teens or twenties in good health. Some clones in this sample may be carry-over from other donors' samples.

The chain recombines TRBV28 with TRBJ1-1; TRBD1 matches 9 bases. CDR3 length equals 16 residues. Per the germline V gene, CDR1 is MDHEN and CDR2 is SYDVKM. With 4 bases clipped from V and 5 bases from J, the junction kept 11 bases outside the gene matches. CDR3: CASSSTMDRGGTEAFF. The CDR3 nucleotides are TGTGCCAGCAGTTCAACCATGGACAGGGGCGGGACTGAAGCTTTCTTT.

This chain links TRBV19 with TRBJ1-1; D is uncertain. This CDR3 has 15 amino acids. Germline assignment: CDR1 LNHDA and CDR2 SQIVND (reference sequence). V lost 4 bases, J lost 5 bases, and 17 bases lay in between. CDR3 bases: TGTGCCAGTAGTACTGCTCGACGGGGTTGGACTGAAGCTTTCTTT. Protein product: CASSTARRGWTEAFF. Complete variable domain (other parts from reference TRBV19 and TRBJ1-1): DGGITQSPKYLFRKEGQNVTLSCEQNLNHDAMYWYRQDPGQGLRLIYYSQIVNDFQKGDIAEGYSVSREKKESFPLTVTSAQKNPTAFYLCASSTARRGWTEAFFGQGTRLTVV.

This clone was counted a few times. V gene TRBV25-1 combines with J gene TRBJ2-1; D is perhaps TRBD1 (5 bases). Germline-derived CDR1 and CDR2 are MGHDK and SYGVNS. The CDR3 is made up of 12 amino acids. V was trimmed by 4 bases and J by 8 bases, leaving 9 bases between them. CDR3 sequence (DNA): TGTGCCAGCAGTGGGACATTCGATGAGCAGTTCTTC. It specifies CASSGTFDEQFF.

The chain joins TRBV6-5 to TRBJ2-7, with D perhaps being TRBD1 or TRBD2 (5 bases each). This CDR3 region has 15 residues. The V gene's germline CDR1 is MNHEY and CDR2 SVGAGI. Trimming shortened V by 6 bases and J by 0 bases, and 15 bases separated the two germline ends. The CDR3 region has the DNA TGTGCCAGCAGCTTGGGAGACAGCTACTCCTACGAGCAGTACTTC. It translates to CASSLGDSYSYEQYF.

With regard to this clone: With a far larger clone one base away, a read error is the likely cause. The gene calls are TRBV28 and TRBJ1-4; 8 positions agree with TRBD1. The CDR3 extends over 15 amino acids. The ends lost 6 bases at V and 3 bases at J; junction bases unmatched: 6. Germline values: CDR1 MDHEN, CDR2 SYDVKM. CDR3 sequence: CASRTGGRANEKLFF. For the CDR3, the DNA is TGTGCCAGCAGAACAGGGGGGAGGGCTAATGAAAAACTGTTTTTT.

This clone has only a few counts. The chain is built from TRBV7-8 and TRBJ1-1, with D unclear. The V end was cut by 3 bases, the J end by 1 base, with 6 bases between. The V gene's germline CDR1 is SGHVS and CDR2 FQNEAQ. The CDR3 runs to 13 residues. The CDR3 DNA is TGTGCCAGCAGCTTTCGGCAGAACACTGAAGCTTTCTTT. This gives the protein CASSFRQNTEAFF. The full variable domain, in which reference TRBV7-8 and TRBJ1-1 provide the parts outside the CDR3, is GAGVSQSPRYKVAKRGQDVALRCDPISGHVSLFWYQQALGQGPEFLTYFQNEAQLDKSGLPSDRFFAERPEGSVSTLKIQRTQQEDSAVYLCASSFRQNTEAFFGQGTRLTVV.

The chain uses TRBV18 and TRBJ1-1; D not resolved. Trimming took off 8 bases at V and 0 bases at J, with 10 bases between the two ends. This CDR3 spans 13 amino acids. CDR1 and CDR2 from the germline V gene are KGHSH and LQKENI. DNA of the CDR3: TGTGCCAGCACAGACGGTTTGAACACTGAAGCTTTCTTT. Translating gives CASTDGLNTEAFF. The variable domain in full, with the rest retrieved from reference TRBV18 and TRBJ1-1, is NAGVMQNPRHLVRRRGQEARLRCSPMKGHSHVYWYRQLPEEGLKFMVYLQKENIIDESGMPKERFSAEFPKEGPSILRIQQVVRGDSAAYFCASTDGLNTEAFFGQGTRLTVV.

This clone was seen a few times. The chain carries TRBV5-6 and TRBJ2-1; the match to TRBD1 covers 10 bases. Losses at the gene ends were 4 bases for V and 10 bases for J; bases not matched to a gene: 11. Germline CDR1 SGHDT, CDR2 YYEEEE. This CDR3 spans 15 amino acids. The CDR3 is CASSPDRGRPGEQFF. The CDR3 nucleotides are TGTGCCAGCAGCCCGGACAGGGGGAGGCCGGGGGAGCAGTTCTTC.

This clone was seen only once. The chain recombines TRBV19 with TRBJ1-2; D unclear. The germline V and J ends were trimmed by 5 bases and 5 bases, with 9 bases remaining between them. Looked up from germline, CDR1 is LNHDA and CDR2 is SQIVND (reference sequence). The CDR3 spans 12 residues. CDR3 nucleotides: TGTGCCAGTAGTGGGGTAATATATGGCTACACCTTC. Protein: CASSGVIYGYTF.

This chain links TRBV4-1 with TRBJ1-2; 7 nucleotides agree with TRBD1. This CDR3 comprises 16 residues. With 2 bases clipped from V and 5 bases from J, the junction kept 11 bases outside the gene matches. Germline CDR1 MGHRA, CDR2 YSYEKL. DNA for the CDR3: TGCGCCAGCAGCCAATCCACAGGGGTGAGGGGGTATGGCTACACCTTC. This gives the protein CASSQSTGVRGYGYTF.

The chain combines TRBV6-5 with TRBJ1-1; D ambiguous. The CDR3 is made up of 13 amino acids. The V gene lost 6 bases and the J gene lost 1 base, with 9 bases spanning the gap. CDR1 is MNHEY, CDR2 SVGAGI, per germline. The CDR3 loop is CASRQNKNTEAFF. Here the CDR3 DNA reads TGTGCCAGCAGACAAAACAAGAACACTGAAGCTTTCTTT.

The CDR3 is CASSRPQETQYF. In DNA form, the CDR3 reads TGTGCCAGCAGTCGCCCACAAGAGACCCAGTACTTC. The chain combines TRBV27 with TRBJ2-5; D gene ambiguous. The V gene lost 5 bases and the J gene lost 2 bases, with 6 bases spanning the gap. The CDR3 covers 12 residues. Germline loops: CDR1 MNHEY, CDR2 SMNVEV (reference sequence).

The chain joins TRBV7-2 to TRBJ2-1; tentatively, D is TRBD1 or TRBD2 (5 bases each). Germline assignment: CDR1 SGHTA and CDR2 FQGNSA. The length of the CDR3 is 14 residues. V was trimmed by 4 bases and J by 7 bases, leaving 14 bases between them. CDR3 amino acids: CASSSPGRWNEQFF. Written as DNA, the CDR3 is TGTGCCAGCAGCTCGCCGGGACGTTGGAATGAGCAGTTCTTC.

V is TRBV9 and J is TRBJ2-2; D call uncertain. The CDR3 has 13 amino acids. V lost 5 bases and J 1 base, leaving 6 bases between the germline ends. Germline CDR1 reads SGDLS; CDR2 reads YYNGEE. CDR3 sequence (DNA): TGTGCCAGCAGTCGGGTGAACACCGGGGAGCTGTTTTTT. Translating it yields CASSRVNTGELFF.

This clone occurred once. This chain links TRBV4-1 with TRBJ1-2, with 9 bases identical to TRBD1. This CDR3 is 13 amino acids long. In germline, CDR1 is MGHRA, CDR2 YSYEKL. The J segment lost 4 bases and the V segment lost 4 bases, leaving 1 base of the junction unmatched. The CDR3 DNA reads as TGCGCCAGCAGCCGGGGACAGGGCTATGGCTACACCTTC. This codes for CASSRGQGYGYTF.

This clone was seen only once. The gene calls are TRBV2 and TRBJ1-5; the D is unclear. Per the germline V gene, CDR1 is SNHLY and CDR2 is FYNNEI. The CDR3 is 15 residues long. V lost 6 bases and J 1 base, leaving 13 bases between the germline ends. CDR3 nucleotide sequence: TGTGCCAGCAGGGGAGTCGGATGGAGCAATCAGCCCCAGCATTTT. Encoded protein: CASRGVGWSNQPQHF. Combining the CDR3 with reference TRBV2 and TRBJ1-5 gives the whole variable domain EPEVTQTPSHQVTQMGQEVILRCVPISNHLYFYWYRQILGQKVEFLVSFYNNEISEKSEIFDDQFSVERPDGSNFTLKIRSTKLEDSAMYFCASRGVGWSNQPQHFGDGTRLSIL.

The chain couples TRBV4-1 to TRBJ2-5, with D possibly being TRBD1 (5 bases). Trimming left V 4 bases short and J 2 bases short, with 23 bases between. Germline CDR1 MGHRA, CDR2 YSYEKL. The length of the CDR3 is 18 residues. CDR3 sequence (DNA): TGCGCCAGCAGCCGTCTCCATCAGGGCTACAACGTTCAAGAGACCCAGTACTTC. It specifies CASSRLHQGYNVQETQYF.

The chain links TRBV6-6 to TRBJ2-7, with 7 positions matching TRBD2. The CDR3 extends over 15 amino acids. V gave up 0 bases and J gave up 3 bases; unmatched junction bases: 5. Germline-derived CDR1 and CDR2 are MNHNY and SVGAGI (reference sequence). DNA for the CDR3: TGTGCCAGCAGTTACTCTCGGGGGGATGGCTACGAGCAGTACTTC. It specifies CASSYSRGDGYEQYF.